A single sample gave rise to the 20 T cell receptor beta chains below, sequenced in a study of blood T cell repertoires in COVID-19. Sequenced by immunoSEQ multiplex PCR; TCRdb stores in-frame clones only, minus some. The sample carries 200,000 or so clones, approximately 90% recorded once. Sequencing was performed on PBMCs or T cells enriched from blood (not recorded which). The receptor source for this set is a woman between 40 and 50 years old with acute COVID-19.

The DNA of the CDR3 is TGCGCCAGCAGCTTGAACCTGGCGGGGAACACTGAAGCTTTCTTT. This translates into CASSLNLAGNTEAFF. J is TRBJ1-1 and V is TRBV5-1; D gene unclear. The CDR3 consists of 15 residues. The V end lost 1 base, the J end lost 1 base, and 11 bases lay between the germline ends. Germline V gives CDR1 SGHRS, CDR2 YFSETQ.

This rearrangement joins TRBV6-5 to TRBJ2-7; 10 bases line up with TRBD2. Germline V gives CDR1 MNHEY, CDR2 SVGAGI. The CDR3 has 15 amino acids. The V gene end was trimmed by 0 bases and the J gene end by 5 bases; junction bases not matched to a gene: 4. CDR3 sequence reads: CASSYSASGSDEQYV. CDR3 bases: TGTGCCAGCAGTTACTCGGCTAGCGGGAGTGACGAGCAGTACGTC.

V gene TRBV29-1 combines with J gene TRBJ2-3; 7 bases are shared with TRBD2. The V gene end was trimmed by 6 bases and the J gene end by 1 base; junction bases not matched to a gene: 4. CDR3 length: 13 amino acids. Germline V gene data show CDR1 as SQVTM and CDR2 as ANQGSEA. In DNA form, the CDR3 reads TGCAGCGTAGAGCGGGGCCGCACAGATACGCAGTATTTT. Translated: CSVERGRTDTQYF.

The chain employs TRBV5-1 and TRBJ1-4, with a weak D call TRBD1 (5 bases). The CDR3 runs 14 residues. Per germline, CDR1 SGHRS and CDR2 YFSETQ. Trimming cost V 1 base and J 8 bases, with 12 bases left between them. CDR3 in DNA: TGCGCCAGCAGCTTGTTTGGGGCTTTAGAAAAACTGTTTTTT. Translated: CASSLFGALEKLFF.

This chain connects TRBV9 to TRBJ2-7, with 7 positions matching TRBD2. The CDR3 length is 15 residues. Germline trimming cut 1 base from V and 9 bases from J; bases unmatched to any gene: 13. CDR1 and CDR2 from the germline V gene are SGDLS and YYNGEE. CDR3 in amino acids: CASSVLASGEEGQYF. The CDR3 nucleotides are TGTGCCAGCAGCGTACTGGCCAGCGGGGAGGAGGGGCAGTACTTC. Complete variable domain (other parts from reference TRBV9 and TRBJ2-7): DSGVTQTPKHLITATGQRVTLRCSPRSGDLSVYWYQQSLDQGLQFLIQYYNGEERAKGNILERFSAQQFPDLHSELNLSSLELGDSALYFCASSVLASGEEGQYFGPGTRLTVT.

This clone was counted a single time. The V and J genes are TRBV11-2 and TRBJ2-7; D possibly corresponds to TRBD2 (6 bases). This CDR3 is built from 15 residues. V dropped 8 bases and J dropped 0 bases, with 17 bases sitting between them. Per germline, CDR1 SGHAT and CDR2 FQNNGV. CDR3 DNA: TGTGCCAGCCGCGGGACTCCCTCTAACTCCTACGAGCAGTACTTC. Protein: CASRGTPSNSYEQYF.

The gene calls are TRBV18 and TRBJ1-1, with D unresolved. Germline values: CDR1 KGHSH, CDR2 LQKENI. Between the trimmed V and J ends, which lost 0 bases and 0 bases, there was a span of 8 bases. The CDR3 has 15 residues. CDR3: CASSPPRTLNTEAFF. For the CDR3, the DNA is TGTGCCAGCTCACCACCGCGGACTTTGAACACTGAAGCTTTCTTT.

The chain couples TRBV6-6 to TRBJ1-6, with 9 bases matching TRBD1. The trim removed 8 bases at V and 8 bases at J, leaving 1 base unmatched. Per germline, CDR1 MNHNY and CDR2 SVGAGI (reference sequence). This CDR3 has 12 residues. CDR3 residues: CASRDRDSPLHF. The CDR3 nucleotides are TGTGCCAGCCGGGACAGGGATTCACCCCTCCACTTT.

This clone was counted a single time. The V and J genes are TRBV5-8 and TRBJ1-3; no firm D call. CDR3 length: 18 residues. The V end was cut by 2 bases, the J end by 0 bases, with 18 bases between. Per germline, CDR1 SGHTS and CDR2 YDEGEE. Here the CDR3 reads CASSFGSRALFSGNTIYF. The CDR3 DNA reads as TGTGCCAGCAGCTTCGGTTCCCGCGCCTTGTTCTCTGGAAACACCATATATTTT.

The chain combines TRBV9 with TRBJ1-2, with TRBD1 as a possible D gene (6 bases). With 3 bases removed from V and 7 bases from J, the gap between germline ends came to 22 bases. The CDR3 length is 16 residues. Germline CDR1 SGDLS, CDR2 YYNGEE. CDR3 in amino acids: CASSENRAAGVGGYTF. DNA of the CDR3: TGTGCCAGCAGCGAGAACAGGGCCGCGGGGGTGGGTGGCTACACCTTC.

The chain has TRBV25-1 and TRBJ1-2; D is uncertain. Per the germline V gene, CDR1 is MGHDK and CDR2 is SYGVNS. The germline V and J ends were trimmed by 4 bases and 6 bases, with 15 bases remaining between them. There are 14 residues in the CDR3. This CDR3 reads CASSAAARVHGYTF. In nucleotides, the CDR3 is TGTGCCAGCAGTGCAGCAGCCCGGGTCCATGGCTACACCTTC.

J is TRBJ2-3 and V is TRBV7-6, with TRBD2 matching 9 bases. V lost 5 bases to trimming and J lost 5 bases; unmatched junction nucleotides: 11. This CDR3 spans 16 amino acids. CDR1 is SGHVS and CDR2 is FNYEAQ in the germline V gene. The CDR3 bases are TGTGCCAGCAGCCCCCCCCGGGCGGGGGGGGGAGATACGCAGTATTTT. As protein: CASSPPRAGGGDTQYF.

The chain joins TRBV19 to TRBJ2-2; 7 bases match TRBD1. Germline V gene lookup returns CDR1 LNHDA and CDR2 SQIVND (reference sequence). This CDR3 has 16 amino acids. The J segment lost 4 bases and the V segment lost 4 bases, leaving 9 bases of the junction unmatched. In nucleotides, the CDR3 is TGTGCCAGTAGTACCGTAACGGGACAGTTCACCGGGGAGCTGTTTTTT. This encodes CASSTVTGQFTGELFF.

The V and J genes are TRBV28 and TRBJ1-1, with unresolved D. The CDR3 has 16 amino acids. Germline CDR1 and CDR2: MDHEN and SYDVKM. The V gene lost 0 bases and the J gene lost 2 bases, with 13 bases spanning the gap. CDR3 residues: CASSLWGPGVNTEAFF. CDR3 coding DNA: TGTGCCAGCAGTTTATGGGGTCCCGGGGTTAACACTGAAGCTTTCTTT. Drawing the rest from reference TRBV28 and TRBJ1-1, the complete variable domain is DVKVTQSSRYLVKRTGEKVFLECVQDMDHENMFWYRQDPGLGLRLIYFSYDVKMKEKGDIPEGYSVSREKKERFSLILESASTNQTSMYLCASSLWGPGVNTEAFFGQGTRLTVV.

This clone has more than one count but fewer than ten. The rearrangement links TRBV4-3 to TRBJ1-5; 7 bases line up with TRBD1. J was trimmed by 3 bases and V by 3 bases; bases with no gene match: 5. The germline CDR1 and CDR2 sequences are LGHNA and YSLEER. The CDR3 has 15 amino acids. The CDR3 nucleotides read TGCGCCAGCAGCCATCACAGGGGCGTCAATCAGCCCCAGCATTTT. Amino acid sequence: CASSHHRGVNQPQHF.

This sequence joins TRBV1 and TRBJ2-1; TRBD2, the D gene given by the table, was not confirmed from the DNA. TRBV1 is given as a pseudogene. The CDR3 totals 17 residues. The CDR3 region has the DNA TGCACCAGCAGCCCCCCCCCGCTAGCGACCCCGCAACAGGAGCAGTTCTTC. Translating gives CTSSPPPLATPQQEQFF.

The chain employs TRBV2 and TRBJ2-7; TRBD1 matches at 7 bases. This CDR3 spans 12 amino acids. V was clipped by 6 bases and J by 4 bases; unmatched bases: 3. Looked up from germline, CDR1 is SNHLY and CDR2 is FYNNEI. CDR3 bases: TGTGCCAGCAGGGGGACAGTGTACGAGCAGTACTTC. Translated: CASRGTVYEQYF.

V usage is TRBV3-1 (or the pseudogene TRBV3-2) and J usage is TRBJ1-1; 11 bases line up with TRBD1. Germline CDR1 is LGHDT and CDR2 is YNNKEL (reference sequence). V lost 4 bases to trimming and J lost 1 base; unmatched junction nucleotides: 11. This CDR3 is built from 18 residues. The CDR3 DNA sequence: TGTGCCAGCAGCCTATCCCGGGACAGGGGGTGGAGGAACACTGAAGCTTTCTTT. It yields the protein CASSLSRDRGWRNTEAFF.

The chain combines TRBV24-1 with TRBJ2-2, with D possibly being TRBD1 (6 bases). CDR1 is KGHDR, CDR2 SFDVKD, per germline. The CDR3 is 14 residues long. Trimming stripped 6 bases from V and 1 base from J, with 8 bases between. This CDR3 is CATSPGVNTGELFF. Written as DNA, the CDR3 is TGTGCCACCAGTCCAGGGGTGAACACCGGGGAGCTGTTTTTT.

The gene calls are TRBV10-2 and TRBJ2-7; 12 nucleotides match TRBD2. J was trimmed by 5 bases and V by 3 bases; bases with no gene match: 5. Germline lookup yields CDR1 WSHSY and CDR2 SAAADI. CDR3 length: 15 residues. The CDR3 sequence: CASSELRLAGDEQYV. The CDR3 DNA reads TGCGCCAGCAGTGAACTTCGACTAGCGGGAGACGAGCAGTACGTC.